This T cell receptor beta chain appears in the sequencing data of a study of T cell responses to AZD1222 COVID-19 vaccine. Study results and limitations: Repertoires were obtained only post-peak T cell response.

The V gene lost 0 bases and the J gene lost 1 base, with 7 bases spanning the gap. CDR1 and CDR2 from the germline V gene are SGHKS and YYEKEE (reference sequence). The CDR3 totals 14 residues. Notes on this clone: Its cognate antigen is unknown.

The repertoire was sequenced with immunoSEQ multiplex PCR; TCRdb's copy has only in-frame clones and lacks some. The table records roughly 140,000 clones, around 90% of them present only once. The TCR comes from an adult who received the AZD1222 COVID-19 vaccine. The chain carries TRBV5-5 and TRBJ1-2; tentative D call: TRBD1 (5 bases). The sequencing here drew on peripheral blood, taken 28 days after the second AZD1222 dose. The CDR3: CASSLGRDNYGYTF. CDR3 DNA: TGTGCCAGCAGCTTGGGCAGGGATAACTATGGCTACACCTTC. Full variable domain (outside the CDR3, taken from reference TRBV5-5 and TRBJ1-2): DAGVTQSPTHLIKTRGQQVTLRCSPISGHKSVSWYQQVLGQGPQFIFQYYEKEERGRGNFPDRFSARQFPNYSSELNVNALLLGDSALYLCASSLGRDNYGYTFGSGTRLTVV.